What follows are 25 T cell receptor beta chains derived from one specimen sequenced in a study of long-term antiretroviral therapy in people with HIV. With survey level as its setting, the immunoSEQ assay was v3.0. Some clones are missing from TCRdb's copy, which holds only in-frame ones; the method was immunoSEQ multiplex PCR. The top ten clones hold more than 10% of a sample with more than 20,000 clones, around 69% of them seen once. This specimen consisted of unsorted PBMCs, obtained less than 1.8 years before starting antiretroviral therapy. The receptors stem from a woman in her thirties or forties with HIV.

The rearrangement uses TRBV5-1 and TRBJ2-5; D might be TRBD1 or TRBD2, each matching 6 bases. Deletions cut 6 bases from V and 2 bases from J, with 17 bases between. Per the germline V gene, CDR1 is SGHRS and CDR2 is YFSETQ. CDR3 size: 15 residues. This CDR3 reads CASTPGTGAQETQYF. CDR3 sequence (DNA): TGCGCCAGCACCCCCGGGACGGGGGCGCAAGAGACCCAGTACTTC.

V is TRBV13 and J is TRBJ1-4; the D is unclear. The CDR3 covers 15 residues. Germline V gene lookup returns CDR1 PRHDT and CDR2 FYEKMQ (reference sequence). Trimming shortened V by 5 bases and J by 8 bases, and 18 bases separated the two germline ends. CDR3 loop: CASSLRVFPDEKLFF. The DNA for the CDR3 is TGTGCCAGCAGCCTTCGGGTCTTTCCCGACGAAAAACTGTTTTTT.

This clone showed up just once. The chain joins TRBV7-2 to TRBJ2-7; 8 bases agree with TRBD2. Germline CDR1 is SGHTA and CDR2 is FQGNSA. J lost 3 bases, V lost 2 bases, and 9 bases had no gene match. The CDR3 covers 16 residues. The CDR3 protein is CASSLFYSGGFYEQYF. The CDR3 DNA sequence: TGTGCCAGCAGCTTATTCTACTCGGGAGGGTTCTACGAGCAGTACTTC.

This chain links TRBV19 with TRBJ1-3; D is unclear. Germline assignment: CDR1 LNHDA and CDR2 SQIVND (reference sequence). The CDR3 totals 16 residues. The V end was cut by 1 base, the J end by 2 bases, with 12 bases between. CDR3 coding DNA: TGTGCCAGTAGTATAGGCCTTCGGGAAACTGGAAACACCATATATTTT. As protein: CASSIGLRETGNTIYF.

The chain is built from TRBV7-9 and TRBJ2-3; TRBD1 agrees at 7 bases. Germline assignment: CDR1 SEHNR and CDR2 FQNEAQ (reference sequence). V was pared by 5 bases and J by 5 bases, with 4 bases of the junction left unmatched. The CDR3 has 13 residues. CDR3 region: CASSPDREDTQYF. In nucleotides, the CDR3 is TGTGCCAGCAGCCCCGACAGGGAAGATACGCAGTATTTT.

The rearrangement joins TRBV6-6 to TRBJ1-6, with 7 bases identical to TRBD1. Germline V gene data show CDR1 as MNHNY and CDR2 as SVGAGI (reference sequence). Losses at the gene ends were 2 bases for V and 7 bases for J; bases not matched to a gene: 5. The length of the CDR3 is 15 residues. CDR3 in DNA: TGTGCCAGCAGTTACCGGGACAGCTTCAATTCACCCCTCCACTTT. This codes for CASSYRDSFNSPLHF.

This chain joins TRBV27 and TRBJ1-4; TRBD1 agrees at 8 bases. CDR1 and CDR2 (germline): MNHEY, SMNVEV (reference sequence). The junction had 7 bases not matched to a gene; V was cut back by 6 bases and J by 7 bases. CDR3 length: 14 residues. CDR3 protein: CASRLGQGLEKLFF. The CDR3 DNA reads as TGTGCCAGCAGACTCGGACAGGGACTTGAAAAACTGTTTTTT.

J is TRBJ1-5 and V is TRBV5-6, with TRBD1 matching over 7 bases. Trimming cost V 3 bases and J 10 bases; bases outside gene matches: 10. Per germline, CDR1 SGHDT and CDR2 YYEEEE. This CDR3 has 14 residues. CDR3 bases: TGTGCCAGCAGCTCGGGACAGAAGGTTCGACCCCAGCATTTT. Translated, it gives CASSSGQKVRPQHF.

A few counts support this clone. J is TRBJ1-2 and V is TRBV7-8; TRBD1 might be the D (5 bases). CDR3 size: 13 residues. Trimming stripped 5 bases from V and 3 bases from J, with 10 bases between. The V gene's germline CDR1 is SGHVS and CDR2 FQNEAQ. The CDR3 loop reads CASSIGTDYGYTF. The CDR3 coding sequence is TGTGCCAGCAGCATCGGGACGGACTATGGCTACACCTTC.

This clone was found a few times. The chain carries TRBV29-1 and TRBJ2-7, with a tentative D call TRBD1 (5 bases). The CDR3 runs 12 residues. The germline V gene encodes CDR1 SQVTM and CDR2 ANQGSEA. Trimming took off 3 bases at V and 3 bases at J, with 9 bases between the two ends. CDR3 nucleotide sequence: TGCAGCGTTGAGGTCCAGGGCTACGAGCAGTACTTC. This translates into CSVEVQGYEQYF.

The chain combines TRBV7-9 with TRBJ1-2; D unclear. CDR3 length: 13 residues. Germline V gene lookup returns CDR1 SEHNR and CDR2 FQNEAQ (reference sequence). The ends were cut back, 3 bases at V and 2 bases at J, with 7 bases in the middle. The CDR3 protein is CASSFTENYGYTF. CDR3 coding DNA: TGTGCCAGCAGCTTCACGGAGAACTATGGCTACACCTTC. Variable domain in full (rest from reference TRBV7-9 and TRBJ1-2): DTGVSQNPRHKITKRGQNVTFRCDPISEHNRLYWYRQTLGQGPEFLTYFQNEAQLEKSRLLSDRFSAERPKGSFSTLEIQRTEQGDSAMYLCASSFTENYGYTFGSGTRLTVV.

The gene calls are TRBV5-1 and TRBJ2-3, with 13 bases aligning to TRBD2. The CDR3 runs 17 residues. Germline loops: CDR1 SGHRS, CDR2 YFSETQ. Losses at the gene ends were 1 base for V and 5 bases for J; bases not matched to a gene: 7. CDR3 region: CASSLKGLAGALDTQYF. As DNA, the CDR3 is TGCGCCAGCAGCTTGAAAGGACTAGCGGGGGCTCTAGATACGCAGTATTTT.

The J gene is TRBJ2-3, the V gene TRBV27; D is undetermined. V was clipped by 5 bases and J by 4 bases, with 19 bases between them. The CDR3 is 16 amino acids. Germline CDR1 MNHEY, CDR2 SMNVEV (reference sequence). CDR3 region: CASSARTVKGPDTQYF. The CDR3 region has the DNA TGTGCCAGCAGTGCCCGCACCGTGAAGGGCCCAGATACGCAGTATTTT.

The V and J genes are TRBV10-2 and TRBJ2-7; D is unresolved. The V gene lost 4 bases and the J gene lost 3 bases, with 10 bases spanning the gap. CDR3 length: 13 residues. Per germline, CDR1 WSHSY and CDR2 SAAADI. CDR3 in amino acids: CASSGSTHYEQYF. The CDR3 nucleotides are TGCGCCAGCAGTGGGTCAACCCACTACGAGCAGTACTTC.

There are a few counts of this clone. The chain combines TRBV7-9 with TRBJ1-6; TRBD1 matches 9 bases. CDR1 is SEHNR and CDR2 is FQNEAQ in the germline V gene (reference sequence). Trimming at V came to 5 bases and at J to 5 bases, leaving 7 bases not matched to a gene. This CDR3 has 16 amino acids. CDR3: CASSRPGQGDNSPLHF. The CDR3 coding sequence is TGTGCCAGCAGCCGGCCGGGACAGGGAGATAATTCACCCCTCCACTTT.

Written as DNA, the CDR3 is TGTGCCAGCAATGAGGGTTTGGTATGGGGTCAAAAGAACACTGAAGCTTTCTTT. Translating it yields CASNEGLVWGQKNTEAFF. The rearrangement uses TRBV6-1 and TRBJ1-1, with D hard to call. Germline assignment: CDR1 MNHNS and CDR2 SASEGT. The CDR3 is made up of 18 amino acids. V was trimmed by 7 bases and J by 1 base, leaving 25 bases between them.

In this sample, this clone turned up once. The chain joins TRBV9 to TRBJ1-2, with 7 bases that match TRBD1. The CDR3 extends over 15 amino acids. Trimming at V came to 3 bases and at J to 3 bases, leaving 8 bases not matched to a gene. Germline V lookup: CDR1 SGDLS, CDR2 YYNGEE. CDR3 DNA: TGTGCCAGCAGCGGCCAGGGGGATAGGTACTATGGCTACACCTTC. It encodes CASSGQGDRYYGYTF.

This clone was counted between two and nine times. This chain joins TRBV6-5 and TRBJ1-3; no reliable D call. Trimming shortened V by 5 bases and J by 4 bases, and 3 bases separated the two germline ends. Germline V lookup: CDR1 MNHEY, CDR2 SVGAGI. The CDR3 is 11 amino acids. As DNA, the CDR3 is TGTGCCAGCAGTCAGGGAAACACCATATATTTT. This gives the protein CASSQGNTIYF.

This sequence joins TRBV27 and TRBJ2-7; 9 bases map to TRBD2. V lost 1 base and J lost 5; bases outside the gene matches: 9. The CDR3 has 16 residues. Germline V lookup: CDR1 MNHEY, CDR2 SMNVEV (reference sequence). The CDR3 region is CASSLWASGISDEQYF. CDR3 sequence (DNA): TGTGCCAGCAGTTTATGGGCTAGCGGGATTTCGGACGAGCAGTACTTC.

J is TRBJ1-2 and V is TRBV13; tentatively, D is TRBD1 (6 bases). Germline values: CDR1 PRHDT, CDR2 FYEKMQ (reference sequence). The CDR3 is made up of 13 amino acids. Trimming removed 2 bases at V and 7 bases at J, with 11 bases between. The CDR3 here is CASSLTGKGGYTF. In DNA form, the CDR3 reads TGTGCCAGCAGCTTAACAGGGAAGGGTGGCTACACCTTC.

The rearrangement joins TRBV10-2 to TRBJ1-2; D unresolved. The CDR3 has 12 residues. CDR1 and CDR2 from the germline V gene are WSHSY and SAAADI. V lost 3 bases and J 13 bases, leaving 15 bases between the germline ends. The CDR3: CASSEEVRAGTF. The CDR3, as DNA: TGCGCCAGCAGTGAAGAAGTCCGCGCCGGCACCTTC.

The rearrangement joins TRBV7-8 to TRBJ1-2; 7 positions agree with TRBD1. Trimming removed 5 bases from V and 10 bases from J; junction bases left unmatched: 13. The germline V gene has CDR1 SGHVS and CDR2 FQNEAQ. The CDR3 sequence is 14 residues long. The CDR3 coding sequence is TGTGCCAGCAGCAAAAAAATCGACAGGGCGCTCTACACCTTC. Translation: CASSKKIDRALYTF.

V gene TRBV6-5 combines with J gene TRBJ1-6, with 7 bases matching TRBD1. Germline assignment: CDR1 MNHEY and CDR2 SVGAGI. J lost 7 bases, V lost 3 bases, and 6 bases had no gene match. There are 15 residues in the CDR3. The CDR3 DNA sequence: TGTGCCAGCAGTTATCTGGACAGGATAAATTCACCCCTCCACTTT. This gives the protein CASSYLDRINSPLHF.

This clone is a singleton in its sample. CDR3 nucleotide sequence: TGTGCCAGCAGTTTAATTGGAAGGGGAGAGACCCAGTACTTC. Encoded protein: CASSLIGRGETQYF. J is TRBJ2-5 and V is TRBV27, with D tentatively TRBD1 (5 bases). V lost 2 bases and J lost 4, with 11 bases in between. CDR1 and CDR2 from the germline V gene are MNHEY and SMNVEV (reference sequence). The CDR3 extends over 14 amino acids.

The CDR3 nucleotides are TGTGCCAGCAGCACACGCCCTCCGGGTGAGGGGGTCGAGCAGTACTTC. Its translation is CASSTRPPGEGVEQYF. The rearrangement uses TRBV7-2 and TRBJ2-7; TRBD1 is a possible D gene (6 bases). Trimming stripped 5 bases from V and 6 bases from J, with 23 bases between. The CDR3 runs to 16 residues. CDR1 and CDR2 from the germline V gene are SGHTA and FQGNSA.